These 16 T cell receptor beta chains share one sample of origin, sequenced in a study of identical twins. Using its own MiXCR run on the 5' RACE reads, TCRdb lists one record per CDR3 protein. The data show 350,000 to 450,000 distinct CDR3 sequences, roughly 18% seen once. Sequenced sample: naive T cells sorted from blood. Receptor source: a man aged 50-60 years in good health.

In this sample, this clonotype turned up many times. The V and J genes are TRBV27 and TRBJ2-1; D is unclear. CDR1 is MNHEY, CDR2 SMNVEV, per germline (reference sequence). The CDR3 is 11 amino acids. V was pared by 7 bases and J by 9 bases, with 10 bases between. The CDR3 region is CASIRNGEQFF. CDR3 DNA: TGTGCCAGCATACGGAACGGTGAGCAGTTCTTC.

In this sample, this clonotype turned up many times. The rearrangement joins TRBV20-1 to TRBJ2-2; D call uncertain. Trimming cost V 1 base and J 4 bases, with 10 bases left between them. Germline V gene data show CDR1 as DFQATT and CDR2 as SNEGSKA (reference sequence). CDR3 length: 14 amino acids. In DNA form, the CDR3 reads TGCAGTGCTAGAGCTGAGTTACGCACCGGGGAGCTGTTTTTT. Encoded protein: CSARAELRTGELFF.

Turning to this clonotype: A much larger clone lies one base from this, so it may be a read error. The rearrangement links TRBV6-5 to TRBJ2-7; no definite D call. CDR1 is MNHEY and CDR2 is SVGAGI in the germline V gene. The CDR3 contains 14 residues. CDR3 residues: CASGYGRTSYEQYF. CDR3 coding DNA: TGTGCCAGCGGTTACGGTAGAACATCCTACGAGCAGTACTTC.

This clonotype was detected a few times. This chain joins TRBV20-1 and TRBJ2-3; D uncertain. The CDR3 is 15 residues long. Germline CDR1 reads DFQATT; CDR2 reads SNEGSKA (reference sequence). The germline V and J ends were trimmed by 1 base and 6 bases, with 17 bases remaining between them. Here the CDR3 DNA reads TGCAGTGCTAGAGCCCCCTTCACGGTTACGGATACGCAGTATTTT. As protein: CSARAPFTVTDTQYF.

This clonotype has a handful of counts. The rearrangement links TRBV5-1 to TRBJ2-3; possibly TRBD1 or TRBD2 for D (7 bases each). The CDR3 is made up of 17 amino acids. Trimming removed 3 bases from V and 2 bases from J, with 19 bases in between. Germline values: CDR1 SGHRS, CDR2 YFSETQ. The CDR3 sequence: CASSSAGQRIPTDTQYF. The CDR3 bases are TGCGCCAGCAGCTCAGCGGGACAGAGGATCCCCACAGATACGCAGTATTTT.

There are a few counts of this clonotype. The gene calls are TRBV5-1 and TRBJ2-1, with 16 bases matching TRBD2. CDR3 length: 13 residues. Germline CDR1 and CDR2: SGHRS and YFSETQ. V dropped 10 bases and J dropped 8; count of bases not matched to a gene: 3. This chain's CDR3 is CAGTSGGVHEQFF. As DNA, the CDR3 is TGCGCCGGGACTAGCGGGGGGGTCCATGAGCAGTTCTTC.

The chain employs TRBV24-1 and TRBJ2-1, with D maybe TRBD1 (5 bases). The V end was cut by 0 bases, the J end by 8 bases, with 10 bases between. The CDR3 is 14 amino acids. Per the germline V gene, CDR1 is KGHDR and CDR2 is SFDVKD. This chain's CDR3 is CATSDLQGADEQFF. CDR3 coding DNA: TGTGCCACCAGTGATTTGCAGGGCGCGGATGAGCAGTTCTTC.

The V call is TRBV6-5, the J call TRBJ2-1; D not resolved. The CDR3 loop spans 17 amino acids. The V and J ends lost 0 bases and 0 bases respectively, with 12 bases between them. CDR1 and CDR2 (germline): MNHEY, SVGAGI. CDR3 nucleotide sequence: TGTGCCAGCAGTTACTCTTCAGAGGAGAGCTCCTACAATGAGCAGTTCTTC. Translated, it gives CASSYSSEESSYNEQFF.

This clonotype was detected only a few times. This chain links TRBV6-2 or TRBV6-3 with TRBJ2-4; TRBD2 might be the D (5 bases). V was cut by 2 bases and J by 4 bases, with 6 bases left in between. The CDR3 has 13 amino acids. Germline V CDR1 and CDR2: MNHEY, SVGEGT. The chain's CDR3 is CASSYEGKNIQYF. The DNA for the CDR3 is TGTGCCAGCAGTTACGAGGGAAAAAACATTCAGTACTTC.

This clonotype was counted many times. This sequence joins TRBV7-2 and TRBJ2-7; 7 nucleotides line up with TRBD1. Germline V gene sequence: CDR1 SGHTA, CDR2 FQGNSA. Trimming took 5 bases from V and 3 from J; bases not matched to a gene: 4. The CDR3 has 13 amino acids. CDR3 DNA: TGTGCCAGCAGCCGGGACAGTCTCTACGAGCAGTACTTC. Translated, it gives CASSRDSLYEQYF.

The chain employs TRBV15 and TRBJ1-3; 9 nucleotides match TRBD1. Germline assignment: CDR1 LNHNV and CDR2 YYDKDF (reference sequence). The CDR3 is 17 amino acids. Trimming cost V 3 bases and J 1 base; bases outside gene matches: 7. CDR3 nucleotide sequence: TGTGCCACCAGCAGGCTTGGACAGGGGCGATCTGGAAACACCATATATTTT. Protein product: CATSRLGQGRSGNTIYF.

The V gene is TRBV4-1, the J gene TRBJ2-7, with 9 bases matching TRBD2. This CDR3 contains 16 residues. After removal of 1 base from V and 2 bases from J, the junction contained 6 bases not matched to a gene. Germline CDR1 is MGHRA and CDR2 is YSYEKL. The CDR3 sequence is CASSQAFSGGPYEQYF. The CDR3 nucleotides are TGCGCCAGCAGCCAAGCATTCAGCGGGGGGCCCTACGAGCAGTACTTC.

This clonotype was detected a few times. The V gene is TRBV25-1, the J gene TRBJ2-7; D is ambiguous. Germline assignment: CDR1 MGHDK and CDR2 SYGVNS. The CDR3 is 15 amino acids. Trimming cost V 2 bases and J 3 bases, with 14 bases left between them. CDR3 DNA sequence: TGTGCCAGCAGTGAAGGCGGTCTTCCTCGCTACGAGCAGTACTTC. This gives the protein CASSEGGLPRYEQYF.

This clonotype was seen a few times. This sequence joins TRBV6-1 and TRBJ2-3, with 7 bases lining up with TRBD1. Germline loops: CDR1 MNHNS, CDR2 SASEGT. Trimming took 9 bases from V and 4 from J; bases not matched to a gene: 10. This CDR3 has 14 amino acids. CDR3 bases: TGTGCCAGTAGGACCGGGACAGTTTCAGATACGCAGTATTTT. This gives the protein CASRTGTVSDTQYF.

This clonotype was observed at least ten times. This rearrangement joins TRBV5-5 to TRBJ1-4; D ambiguous. V was clipped by 2 bases and J by 6 bases, with 11 bases between them. CDR3 length: 14 amino acids. Germline-derived CDR1 and CDR2 are SGHKS and YYEKEE (reference sequence). In nucleotides, the CDR3 is TGTGCCAGCAGCTTTGCGTATGGGCATGAAAAACTGTTTTTT. Its translation: CASSFAYGHEKLFF.

This clonotype was seen repeatedly, ten times or more. V gene TRBV29-1 combines with J gene TRBJ2-2; maybe TRBD1 (6 bases). This CDR3 contains 14 residues. CDR1 SQVTM and CDR2 ANQGSEA come from the germline V gene. The V end was cut by 7 bases, the J end by 6 bases, with 18 bases between. The CDR3 nucleotides are TGCAGCGCTGGGGGCCTTGGGACCCCCGGGGAGCTGTTTTTT. As protein: CSAGGLGTPGELFF.